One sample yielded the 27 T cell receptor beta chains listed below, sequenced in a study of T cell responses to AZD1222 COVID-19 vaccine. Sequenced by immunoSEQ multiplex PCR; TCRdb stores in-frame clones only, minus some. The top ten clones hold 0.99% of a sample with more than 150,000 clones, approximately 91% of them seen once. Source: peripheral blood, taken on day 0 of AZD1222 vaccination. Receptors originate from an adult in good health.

The CDR3 sequence: CASSMGTGLMNTEAFF. Here the CDR3 DNA reads TGTGCCAGTAGTATGGGGACAGGCCTCATGAACACTGAAGCTTTCTTT. The chain combines TRBV19 with TRBJ1-1; 8 nucleotides agree with TRBD1. The CDR3 is 16 amino acids. V was pared by 3 bases and J by 0 bases, with 6 bases of the junction left unmatched. Looked up from germline, CDR1 is LNHDA and CDR2 is SQIVND (reference sequence).

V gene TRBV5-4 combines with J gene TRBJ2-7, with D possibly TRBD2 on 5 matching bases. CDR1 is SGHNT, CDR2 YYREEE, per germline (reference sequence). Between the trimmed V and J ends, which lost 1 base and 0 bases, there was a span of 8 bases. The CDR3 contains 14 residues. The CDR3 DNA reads TGTGCCAGCAGCTTGAGCGGTGGCTCCTACGAGCAGTACTTC. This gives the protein CASSLSGGSYEQYF.

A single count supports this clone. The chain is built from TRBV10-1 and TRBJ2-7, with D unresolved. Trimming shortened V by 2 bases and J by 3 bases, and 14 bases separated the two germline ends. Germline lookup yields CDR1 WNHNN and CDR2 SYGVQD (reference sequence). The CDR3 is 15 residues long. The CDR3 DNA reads TGCGCCAGCAGTGAGGGACCCTCGCCGCTCTACGAGCAGTACTTC. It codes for CASSEGPSPLYEQYF.

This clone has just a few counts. CDR3 protein: CASSLSVGSSYEQYF. The CDR3 region has the DNA TGTGCCAGCAGCTTAAGTGTAGGGAGCTCCTACGAGCAGTACTTC. The chain has TRBV7-2 and TRBJ2-7; perhaps TRBD2 as D (5 bases). The V end was cut by 2 bases, the J end by 0 bases, with 11 bases between. Germline CDR1 and CDR2: SGHTA and FQGNSA. The CDR3 has 15 amino acids.

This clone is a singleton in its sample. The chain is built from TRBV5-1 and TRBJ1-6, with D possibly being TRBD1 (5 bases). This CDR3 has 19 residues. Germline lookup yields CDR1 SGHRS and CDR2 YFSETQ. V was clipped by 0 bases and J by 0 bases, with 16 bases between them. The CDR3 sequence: CASSLGGSRVSSYNSPLHF. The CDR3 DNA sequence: TGCGCCAGCAGCTTGGGGGGGTCCAGGGTGAGCTCCTATAATTCACCCCTCCACTTT.

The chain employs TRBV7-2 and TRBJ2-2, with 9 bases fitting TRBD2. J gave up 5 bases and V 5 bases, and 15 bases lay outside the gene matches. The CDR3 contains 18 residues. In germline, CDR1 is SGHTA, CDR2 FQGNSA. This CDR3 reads CASSPLTMGAGGTGELFF. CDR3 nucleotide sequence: TGTGCCAGCAGCCCCCTTACCATGGGAGCGGGAGGTACCGGGGAGCTGTTTTTT. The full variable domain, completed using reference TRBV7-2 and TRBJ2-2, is GAGVSQSPSNKVTEKGKDVELRCDPISGHTALYWYRQSLGQGLEFLIYFQGNSAPDKSGLPSDRFSAERTGGSVSTLTIQRTQQEDSAVYLCASSPLTMGAGGTGELFFGEGSRLTVL.

The CDR3 reads CASSSHTSGINNEQFF. The CDR3 bases are TGTGCCAGCAGCTCGCACACTAGCGGGATTAACAATGAGCAGTTCTTC. This chain links TRBV5-4 with TRBJ2-1, with 10 bases fitting TRBD2. Germline lookup yields CDR1 SGHNT and CDR2 YYREEE (reference sequence). Losses at the gene ends were 3 bases for V and 5 bases for J; bases not matched to a gene: 8. The CDR3 is made up of 16 amino acids. Filled out from reference TRBV5-4 and TRBJ2-1, the complete variable domain reads ETGVTQSPTHLIKTRGQQVTLRCSSQSGHNTVSWYQQALGQGPQFIFQYYREEENGRGNFPPRFSGLQFPNYSSELNVNALELDDSALYLCASSSHTSGINNEQFFGPGTRLTVL.

The CDR3 bases are TGCGCCAGCAGCCAAGGAGGACAGGGGGTTAATGAAAAACTGTTTTTT. Protein: CASSQGGQGVNEKLFF. The chain carries TRBV4-3 and TRBJ1-4; 10 bases are a match to TRBD1. There are 16 residues in the CDR3. The germline V gene has CDR1 LGHNA and CDR2 YSLEER. Trimming removed 1 base from V and 4 bases from J; junction bases left unmatched: 3.

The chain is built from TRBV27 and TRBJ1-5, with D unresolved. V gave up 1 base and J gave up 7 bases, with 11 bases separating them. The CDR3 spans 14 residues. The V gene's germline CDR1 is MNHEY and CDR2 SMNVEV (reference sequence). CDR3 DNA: TGTGCCAGCAGTTTATTGGGGAGCGAGCAGCCCCAGCATTTT. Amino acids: CASSLLGSEQPQHF.

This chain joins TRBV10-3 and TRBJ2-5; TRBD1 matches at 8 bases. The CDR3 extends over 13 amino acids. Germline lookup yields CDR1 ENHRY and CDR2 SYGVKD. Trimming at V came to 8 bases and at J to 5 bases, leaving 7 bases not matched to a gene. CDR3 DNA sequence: TGTGCCATCGGTTCAGGGGGCCGGGAGACCCAGTACTTC. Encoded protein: CAIGSGGRETQYF.

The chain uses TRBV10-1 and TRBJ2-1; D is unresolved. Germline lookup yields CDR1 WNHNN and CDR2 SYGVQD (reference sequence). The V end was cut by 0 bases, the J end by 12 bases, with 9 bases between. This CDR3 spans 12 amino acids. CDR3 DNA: TGCGCCAGCAGTGAGTCTGGGTACGGGCAGTTCTTC. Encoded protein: CASSESGYGQFF.

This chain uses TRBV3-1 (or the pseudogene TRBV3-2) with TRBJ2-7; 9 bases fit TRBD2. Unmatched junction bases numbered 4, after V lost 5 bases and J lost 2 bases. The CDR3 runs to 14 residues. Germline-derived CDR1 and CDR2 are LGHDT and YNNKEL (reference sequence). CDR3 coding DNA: TGTGCCAGCAGCAAGCGGGGGGCCGCCTACGAGCAGTACTTC. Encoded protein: CASSKRGAAYEQYF.

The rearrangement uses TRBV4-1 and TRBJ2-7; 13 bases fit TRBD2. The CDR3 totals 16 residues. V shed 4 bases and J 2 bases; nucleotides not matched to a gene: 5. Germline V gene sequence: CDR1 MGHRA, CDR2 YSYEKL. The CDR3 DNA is TGCGCCAGCAGCCTAACTAGCGGGGGGGGACCCTACGAGCAGTACTTC. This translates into CASSLTSGGGPYEQYF.

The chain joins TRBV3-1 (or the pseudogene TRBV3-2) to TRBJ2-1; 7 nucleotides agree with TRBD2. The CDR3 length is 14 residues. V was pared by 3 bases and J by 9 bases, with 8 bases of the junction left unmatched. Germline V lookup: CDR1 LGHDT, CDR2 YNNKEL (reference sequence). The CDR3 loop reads CASSQAAGAGEQFF. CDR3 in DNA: TGTGCCAGCAGCCAGGCCGCGGGAGCGGGTGAGCAGTTCTTC.

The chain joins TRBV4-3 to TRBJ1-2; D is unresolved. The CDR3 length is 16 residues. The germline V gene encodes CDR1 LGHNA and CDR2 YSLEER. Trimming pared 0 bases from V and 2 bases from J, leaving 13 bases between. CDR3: CASSQEFPGLNYGYTF. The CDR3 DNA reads TGCGCCAGCAGCCAAGAATTCCCTGGTTTAAACTATGGCTACACCTTC.

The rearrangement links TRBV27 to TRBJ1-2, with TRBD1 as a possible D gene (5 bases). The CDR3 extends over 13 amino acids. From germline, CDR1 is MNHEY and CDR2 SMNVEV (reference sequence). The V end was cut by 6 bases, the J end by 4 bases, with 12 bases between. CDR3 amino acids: CASSQGPRYGYTF. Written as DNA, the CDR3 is TGTGCCAGCAGCCAGGGACCTCGCTATGGCTACACCTTC.

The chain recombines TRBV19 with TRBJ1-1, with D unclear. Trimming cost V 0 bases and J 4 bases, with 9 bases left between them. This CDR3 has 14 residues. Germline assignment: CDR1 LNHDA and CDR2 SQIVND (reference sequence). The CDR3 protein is CASSIEVASTEAFF. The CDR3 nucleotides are TGTGCCAGTAGTATAGAGGTGGCCAGCACTGAAGCTTTCTTT.

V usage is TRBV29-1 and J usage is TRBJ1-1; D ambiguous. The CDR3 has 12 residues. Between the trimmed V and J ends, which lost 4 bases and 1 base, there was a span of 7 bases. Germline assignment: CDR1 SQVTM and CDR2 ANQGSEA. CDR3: CSVGHQNTEAFF. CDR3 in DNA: TGCAGCGTTGGACACCAGAACACTGAAGCTTTCTTT.

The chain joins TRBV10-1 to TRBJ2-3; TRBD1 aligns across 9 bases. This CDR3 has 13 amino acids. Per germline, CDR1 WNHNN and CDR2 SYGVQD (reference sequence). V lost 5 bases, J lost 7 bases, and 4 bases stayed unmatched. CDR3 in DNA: TGCGCCAGCAGTCAACAGGGGGCGAATACGCAGTATTTT. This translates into CASSQQGANTQYF.

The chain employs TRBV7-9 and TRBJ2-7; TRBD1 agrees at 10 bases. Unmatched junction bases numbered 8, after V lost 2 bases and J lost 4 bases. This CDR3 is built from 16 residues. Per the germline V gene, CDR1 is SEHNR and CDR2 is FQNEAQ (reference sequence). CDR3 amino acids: CASSLPTDRGRYEQYF. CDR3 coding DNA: TGTGCCAGCAGCTTACCGACGGACAGGGGGAGGTACGAGCAGTACTTC.

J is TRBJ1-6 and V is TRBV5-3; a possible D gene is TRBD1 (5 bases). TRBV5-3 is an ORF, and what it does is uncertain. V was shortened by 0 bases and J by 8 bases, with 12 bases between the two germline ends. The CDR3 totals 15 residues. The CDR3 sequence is CARSLEGKGHSPLHF. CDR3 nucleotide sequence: TGTGCCAGAAGCTTGGAGGGGAAAGGTCATTCACCCCTCCACTTT.

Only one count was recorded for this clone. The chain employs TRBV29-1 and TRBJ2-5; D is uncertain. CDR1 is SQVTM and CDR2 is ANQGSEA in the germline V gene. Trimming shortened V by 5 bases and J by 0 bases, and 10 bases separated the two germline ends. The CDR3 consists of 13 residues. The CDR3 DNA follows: TGCAGCGTTCAACGGAGTAACCAAGAGACCCAGTACTTC. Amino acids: CSVQRSNQETQYF.

The CDR3 reads CASTRQGTHNEQFF. The CDR3 DNA sequence: TGTGCCAGCACTAGACAGGGGACCCACAATGAGCAGTTCTTC. The chain employs TRBV2 and TRBJ2-1; TRBD1 agrees at 8 bases. CDR3 length equals 14 residues. V shed 7 bases and J 5 bases; nucleotides not matched to a gene: 7. The germline V gene has CDR1 SNHLY and CDR2 FYNNEI. Full variable domain (outside the CDR3, taken from reference TRBV2 and TRBJ2-1): EPEVTQTPSHQVTQMGQEVILRCVPISNHLYFYWYRQILGQKVEFLVSFYNNEISEKSEIFDDQFSVERPDGSNFTLKIRSTKLEDSAMYFCASTRQGTHNEQFFGPGTRLTVL.

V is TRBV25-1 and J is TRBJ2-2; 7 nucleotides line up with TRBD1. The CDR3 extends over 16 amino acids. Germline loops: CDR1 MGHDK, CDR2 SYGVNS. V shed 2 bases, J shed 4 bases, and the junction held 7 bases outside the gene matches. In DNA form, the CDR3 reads TGTGCCAGCAGTGAACAGGGGGATGGGGGCACCGGGGAGCTGTTTTTT. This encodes CASSEQGDGGTGELFF.

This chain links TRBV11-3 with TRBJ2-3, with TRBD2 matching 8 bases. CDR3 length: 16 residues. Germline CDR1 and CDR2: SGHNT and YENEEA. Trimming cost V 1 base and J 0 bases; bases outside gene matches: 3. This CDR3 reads CASSLGTSGSTDTQYF. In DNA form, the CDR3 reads TGTGCCAGCAGCTTAGGCACTAGCGGAAGCACAGATACGCAGTATTTT.

Here the CDR3 reads CASSLGPREQYF. For the CDR3, the DNA is TGTGCCAGCAGCTTAGGACCAAGGGAGCAGTACTTC. The chain uses TRBV11-3 and TRBJ2-7; D gene ambiguous. CDR3 length equals 12 residues. Germline lookup yields CDR1 SGHNT and CDR2 YENEEA. The germline V and J ends were trimmed by 1 base and 7 bases, with 8 bases remaining between them.

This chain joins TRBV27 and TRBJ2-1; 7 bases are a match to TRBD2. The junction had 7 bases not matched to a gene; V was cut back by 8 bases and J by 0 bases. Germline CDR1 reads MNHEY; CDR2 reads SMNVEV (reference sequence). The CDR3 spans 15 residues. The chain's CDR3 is CASEASGNSYNEQFF. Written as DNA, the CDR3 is TGTGCCAGCGAGGCTAGCGGTAACTCCTACAATGAGCAGTTCTTC.